This entry lists 32 T cell receptor beta chains sequenced from one sample in a study of beta chain features in type 1 diabetes. The whole isolated RNA underwent reverse transcription, so sequencing captured expressed TCRB transcripts. Repertoires were generated with immunoSEQ multiplex PCR, while TCRdb's copy carries only in-frame clones and drops some. In the table there are approximately 200,000 clones, over 9.5% of which are singletons. Sequenced input: naive CD4+ T cells from blood. These receptors came from a woman under 30 in good health.

This sequence joins TRBV7-7 and TRBJ2-5; 7 bases line up with TRBD1. This CDR3 has 14 amino acids. Germline V CDR1 and CDR2: SSHAT, FNYEAQ (reference sequence). With V trimmed by 3 bases and J by 2 bases, 3 bases remained unmatched. The CDR3 DNA sequence: TGTGCCAGCAGCTTCCCGGGACAGCAAGAGACCCAGTACTTC. Protein sequence: CASSFPGQQETQYF.

This chain links TRBV5-1 with TRBJ2-7; D is possibly TRBD2 (6 bases). Germline CDR1 is SGHRS and CDR2 is YFSETQ. CDR3 length equals 16 residues. Trimming pared 0 bases from V and 6 bases from J, leaving 19 bases between. The CDR3 sequence: CASSLGRRDLAGEQYF. CDR3 coding DNA: TGCGCCAGCAGCTTGGGCCGGCGGGACCTGGCCGGCGAGCAGTACTTC. Based on the CDR3 plus reference TRBV5-1 and TRBJ2-7, the full variable domain is KAGVTQTPRYLIKTRGQQVTLSCSPISGHRSVSWYQQTPGQGLQFLFEYFSETQRNKGNFPGRFSGRQFSNSRSEMNVSTLELGDSALYLCASSLGRRDLAGEQYFGPGTRLTVT.

The chain combines TRBV14 with TRBJ1-1; perhaps TRBD1 as D (6 bases). V was clipped by 4 bases and J by 1 base, with 7 bases between them. Germline V lookup: CDR1 SGHDN, CDR2 FVKESK. CDR3 length: 13 amino acids. CDR3 region: CASSRTANTEAFF. CDR3 nucleotide sequence: TGTGCCAGCAGCCGGACAGCGAACACTGAAGCTTTCTTT.

This clone occurred a few times. This chain connects TRBV6-5 to TRBJ1-2, with 8 positions matching TRBD1. V trimming: 5 bases; J trimming: 8 bases; junction bases outside the gene matches: 13. CDR3 length equals 15 residues. CDR1 and CDR2 (germline): MNHEY, SVGAGI. The CDR3 here is CASSPPDRGHGGYTF. The DNA of the CDR3 is TGTGCCAGCAGTCCTCCCGACAGGGGCCACGGGGGCTACACCTTC.

This clone was seen only a few times. The genes are TRBV7-9 and TRBJ2-1; 10 bases are shared with TRBD2. V was clipped by 5 bases and J by 5 bases; unmatched bases: 9. The CDR3 has 16 residues. Per germline, CDR1 SEHNR and CDR2 FQNEAQ (reference sequence). CDR3 bases: TGTGCCAGCAGCCCCCCAAGCGGGAGGGCCAACAATGAGCAGTTCTTC. Protein sequence: CASSPPSGRANNEQFF.

This clone was observed a handful of times. This sequence joins TRBV30 and TRBJ1-1; 7 bases align to TRBD1. Trimming cost V 7 bases and J 1 base; bases outside gene matches: 9. This CDR3 contains 14 residues. Germline V lookup: CDR1 GTSNPN, CDR2 SVGIG (reference sequence). CDR3: CAYQFWTGNTEAFF. DNA for the CDR3: TGTGCCTATCAATTCTGGACAGGGAACACTGAAGCTTTCTTT. Full variable domain (outside the CDR3, taken from reference TRBV30 and TRBJ1-1): SQTIHQWPATLVQPVGSPLSLECTVEGTSNPNLYWYRQAAGRGLQLLFYSVGIGQISSEVPQNLSASRPQDRQFILSSKKLLLSDSGFYLCAYQFWTGNTEAFFGQGTRLTVV.

V gene TRBV30 combines with J gene TRBJ1-5; a possible D gene is TRBD1 (5 bases). V lost 0 bases and J 7 bases, leaving 10 bases between the germline ends. The CDR3 is 13 residues long. Germline CDR1 and CDR2: GTSNPN and SVGIG (reference sequence). CDR3 coding DNA: TGTGCCTGGAGTGTGGGGCCGCGACAGCCCCAGCATTTT. Translation gives CAWSVGPRQPQHF.

V is TRBV6-1 and J is TRBJ1-2, with 7 nucleotides matching TRBD1. The CDR3 is 13 residues long. The V gene end was trimmed by 6 bases and the J gene end by 6 bases; junction bases not matched to a gene: 7. CDR1 is MNHNS and CDR2 is SASEGT in the germline V gene. The CDR3 reads CASRTGIWDGYTF. The CDR3 coding sequence is TGTGCCAGCAGGACAGGGATATGGGATGGCTACACCTTC.

This chain uses TRBV27 with TRBJ2-3, with D tentatively TRBD1 (6 bases). Germline V gene data show CDR1 as MNHEY and CDR2 as SMNVEV (reference sequence). This CDR3 spans 16 amino acids. Trimming pared 3 bases from V and 6 bases from J, leaving 19 bases between. DNA for the CDR3: TGTGCCAGCAGTTTCCACAGGGATGGAGTTAGCGATACGCAGTATTTT. Its translation is CASSFHRDGVSDTQYF.

This clone has just a few counts. This chain links TRBV30 with TRBJ1-2, with TRBD1 identical over 7 bases. This CDR3 is 14 amino acids long. V shed 3 bases, J shed 8 bases, and the junction held 12 bases outside the gene matches. Germline CDR1 reads GTSNPN; CDR2 reads SVGIG (reference sequence). The CDR3 sequence is CAWSVTTGELGYTF. CDR3 bases: TGTGCCTGGAGCGTCACAACAGGGGAACTCGGCTACACCTTC.

This chain uses TRBV7-2 with TRBJ2-3; 9 nucleotides align to TRBD1. The length of the CDR3 is 13 residues. With 8 bases clipped from V and 0 bases from J, the junction kept 0 bases outside the gene matches. The V gene's germline CDR1 is SGHTA and CDR2 FQGNSA. CDR3 amino acids: CASGTGSTDTQYF. The CDR3 DNA sequence: TGTGCCAGCGGGACAGGGAGCACAGATACGCAGTATTTT.

The rearrangement uses TRBV21-1 and TRBJ2-6; the table's D call, TRBD2, was not checked against the DNA. TRBV21-1 is labeled a pseudogene. The CDR3 is 15 amino acids. CDR3 in amino acids: CASSGSPAGANVLTF. CDR3 nucleotides: TGTGCCAGCAGCGGTAGCCCCGCCGGGGCCAACGTCCTGACTTTC.

This clone was picked up a small number of times. This chain joins TRBV29-1 and TRBJ1-1; 8 bases fit TRBD1. The J segment lost 2 bases and the V segment lost 1 base, leaving 6 bases of the junction unmatched. Germline lookup yields CDR1 SQVTM and CDR2 ANQGSEA. CDR3 length equals 15 residues. CDR3 amino acids: CSVEGFRGPNTEAFF. DNA for the CDR3: TGCAGCGTTGAAGGGTTCAGGGGGCCTAACACTGAAGCTTTCTTT.

This clone was counted only a few times. V and J are TRBV5-4 and TRBJ2-1, with TRBD2 matching 10 bases. Germline CDR1 SGHNT, CDR2 YYREEE (reference sequence). This CDR3 is built from 16 residues. V lost 0 bases, J lost 4 bases, and 4 bases stayed unmatched. The DNA for the CDR3 is TGTGCCAGCAGCTTGGATCCTAGCGGGGGATACAATGAGCAGTTCTTC. Translated: CASSLDPSGGYNEQFF.

This clone was counted only a few times. The gene calls are TRBV27 and TRBJ1-2, with D unresolved. The V end was cut by 5 bases, the J end by 2 bases, with 18 bases between. CDR1 MNHEY and CDR2 SMNVEV come from the germline V gene (reference sequence). This CDR3 contains 16 residues. DNA for the CDR3: TGTGCCAGCAGTCCAAATGCCCTTGGAGAGAACTATGGCTACACCTTC. Its protein is CASSPNALGENYGYTF.

There are a few counts of this clone. The V gene is TRBV2, the J gene TRBJ2-7, with D maybe TRBD2 (6 bases). Germline values: CDR1 SNHLY, CDR2 FYNNEI. The CDR3 sequence is 13 residues long. V lost 4 bases and J 3 bases, leaving 10 bases between the germline ends. CDR3 protein: CASSAGVLYEQYF. In nucleotides, the CDR3 is TGTGCCAGCAGTGCGGGGGTGCTCTACGAGCAGTACTTC.

This clone turned up a few times. V and J are TRBV15 and TRBJ2-2; D perhaps matches TRBD2 (7 bases). Germline CDR1 is LNHNV and CDR2 is YYDKDF (reference sequence). V was pared by 0 bases and J by 6 bases, with 17 bases between. The CDR3 contains 17 residues. CDR3 DNA: TGTGCCACCAGCAGAGATCAGGGGAGGGGAAAGGCCGGGGAGCTGTTTTTT. It codes for CATSRDQGRGKAGELFF.

The J gene is TRBJ2-7, the V gene TRBV5-1; 7 positions agree with TRBD1. V trimming: 2 bases; J trimming: 5 bases; junction bases outside the gene matches: 4. This CDR3 contains 13 residues. From germline, CDR1 is SGHRS and CDR2 YFSETQ. CDR3 coding DNA: TGCGCCAGCAGCTTCCCAGACAGGGACGAGCAGTACTTC. Its protein is CASSFPDRDEQYF.

This clone was found a few times. This chain uses TRBV12-5 with TRBJ2-7; 10 bases match TRBD1. CDR3 size: 14 residues. Germline values: CDR1 LGHNT, CDR2 FRNRAP. The V segment lost 3 bases and the J segment 3 bases; nucleotides outside the gene matches: 2. The CDR3 is CASGFGTGVYEQYF. CDR3 DNA sequence: TGTGCTAGTGGTTTCGGGACAGGGGTCTACGAGCAGTACTTC.

This clone showed up just a few times. The rearrangement joins TRBV7-6 to TRBJ2-2; D is unresolved. The CDR3 consists of 12 residues. Germline V gene sequence: CDR1 SGHVS, CDR2 FNYEAQ. V lost 5 bases to trimming and J lost 7 bases, with 8 bases between them. CDR3 amino acids: CASSGHNGELFF. CDR3 bases: TGTGCCAGCAGCGGTCACAACGGGGAGCTGTTTTTT.

This clone was counted only a few times. The gene calls are TRBV18 and TRBJ2-5, with 7 bases aligning to TRBD1. From germline, CDR1 is KGHSH and CDR2 LQKENI. The V and J ends lost 5 bases and 4 bases, in that order; junction bases with no gene match: 1. This CDR3 has 12 residues. CDR3 in DNA: TGTGCCAGCTCAGACAGGGTAGAGACCCAGTACTTC. Encoded protein: CASSDRVETQYF.

V is TRBV5-1 and J is TRBJ1-4; D not resolved. The V end was cut by 2 bases, the J end by 4 bases, with 9 bases between. The CDR3 loop spans 14 amino acids. CDR1 is SGHRS, CDR2 YFSETQ, per germline. The CDR3 DNA sequence: TGCGCCAGCAGCTTAAGCAACGGTAATGAAAAACTGTTTTTT. This sequence encodes CASSLSNGNEKLFF.

The V and J genes are TRBV11-2 and TRBJ2-7; D not certain. Between the trimmed V and J ends, which lost 0 bases and 6 bases, there was a span of 12 bases. Germline assignment: CDR1 SGHAT and CDR2 FQNNGV. The CDR3 runs 14 residues. CDR3 region: CASSLDWAGREQYF. Written as DNA, the CDR3 is TGTGCCAGCAGCTTAGATTGGGCAGGCCGCGAGCAGTACTTC.

This clone turned up a few times. This chain uses TRBV7-2 with TRBJ2-1; tentatively, D is TRBD2 (6 bases). Germline V gives CDR1 SGHTA, CDR2 FQGNSA. The CDR3 contains 17 residues. The ends were cut back, 5 bases at V and 0 bases at J, with 17 bases in the middle. The CDR3 loop reads CASSPGWAGSSYNEQFF. The CDR3 DNA is TGTGCCAGCAGCCCCGGCTGGGCGGGGAGCTCCTACAATGAGCAGTTCTTC. Drawing the rest from reference TRBV7-2 and TRBJ2-1, the complete variable domain is GAGVSQSPSNKVTEKGKDVELRCDPISGHTALYWYRQSLGQGLEFLIYFQGNSAPDKSGLPSDRFSAERTGGSVSTLTIQRTQQEDSAVYLCASSPGWAGSSYNEQFFGPGTRLTVL.

The genes are TRBV7-3 and TRBJ2-2, with D perhaps matching TRBD2 (5 bases). The CDR3 consists of 14 residues. V was trimmed by 5 bases and J by 5 bases, leaving 12 bases between them. Germline V lookup: CDR1 SGHTA, CDR2 FQGTGA. The CDR3 reads CASSPGLSTGELFF. For the CDR3, the DNA is TGTGCCAGCAGCCCCGGACTTTCGACCGGGGAGCTGTTTTTT. Supplemented by reference TRBV7-3 and TRBJ2-2, the full variable domain reads GAGVSQTPSNKVTEKGKYVELRCDPISGHTALYWYRQSLGQGPEFLIYFQGTGAADDSGLPNDRFFAVRPEGSVSTLKIQRTERGDSAVYLCASSPGLSTGELFFGEGSRLTVL.

The chain links TRBV11-2 to TRBJ1-1; D not resolved. Germline lookup yields CDR1 SGHAT and CDR2 FQNNGV. The V end was cut by 2 bases, the J end by 1 base, with 5 bases between. The CDR3 contains 13 residues. This CDR3 reads CASSLRENTEAFF. CDR3 DNA: TGTGCCAGCAGCTTACGCGAGAACACTGAAGCTTTCTTT. The full variable domain, rest sourced from reference TRBV11-2 and TRBJ1-1, is EAGVAQSPRYKIIEKRQSVAFWCNPISGHATLYWYQQILGQGPKLLIQFQNNGVVDDSQLPKDRFSAERLKGVDSTLKIQPAKLEDSAVYLCASSLRENTEAFFGQGTRLTVV.

This clone was recorded at least ten times. The chain uses TRBV6-1 and TRBJ2-4, with D perhaps TRBD1 (6 bases). Germline lookup yields CDR1 MNHNS and CDR2 SASEGT. Trimming removed 4 bases at V and 14 bases at J, with 12 bases between. This CDR3 region has 11 residues. CDR3 bases: TGTGCCAGCAGTGTTGGACAGAGAGAGTACTTC. As protein: CASSVGQREYF.

The chain recombines TRBV2 with TRBJ1-2; a weak D match, TRBD1 (5 bases). V lost 2 bases and J lost 7, with 8 bases in between. The CDR3 totals 12 residues. The germline CDR1 and CDR2 sequences are SNHLY and FYNNEI. Written as DNA, the CDR3 is TGTGCCAGCAGTGAATTAACAGGTGGCTACACCTTC. It specifies CASSELTGGYTF.

This chain uses TRBV5-4 with TRBJ1-5; 10 bases align to TRBD1. CDR1 is SGHNT and CDR2 is YYREEE in the germline V gene (reference sequence). The CDR3 runs 17 residues. Losses at the gene ends were 0 bases for V and 6 bases for J; bases not matched to a gene: 9. DNA for the CDR3: TGTGCCAGCAGCTTGGCCCCGGGGACAGGGGTGGCTCAGCCCCAGCATTTT. The encoded protein is CASSLAPGTGVAQPQHF.

This clone has more than one count but fewer than ten. The chain is built from TRBV6-1 and TRBJ1-1, with 7 bases that match TRBD1. Trimming at V came to 6 bases and at J to 4 bases, leaving 8 bases not matched to a gene. The CDR3 is 14 residues long. Per the germline V gene, CDR1 is MNHNS and CDR2 is SASEGT. CDR3 bases: TGTGCCAGCAGGCAACCGGGACAGCTCACTGAAGCTTTCTTT. Encoded protein: CASRQPGQLTEAFF.

The V and J genes are TRBV19 and TRBJ1-1; 7 positions match TRBD1. CDR1 is LNHDA and CDR2 is SQIVND in the germline V gene (reference sequence). The J segment lost 4 bases and the V segment lost 1 base, leaving 6 bases of the junction unmatched. This CDR3 comprises 15 residues. The CDR3 DNA follows: TGTGCCAGTAGTATAGTAGAGGGGGCTGGCACTGAAGCTTTCTTT. Translated: CASSIVEGAGTEAFF.

There are a few counts of this clone. The chain employs TRBV30 and TRBJ1-2, with 12 bases fitting TRBD1. V was clipped by 3 bases and J by 3 bases; unmatched bases: 2. The CDR3 loop spans 14 amino acids. Germline CDR1 GTSNPN, CDR2 SVGIG (reference sequence). The chain's CDR3 is CAWRGQGADYGYTF. In nucleotides, the CDR3 is TGTGCCTGGAGGGGACAGGGGGCGGACTATGGCTACACCTTC.